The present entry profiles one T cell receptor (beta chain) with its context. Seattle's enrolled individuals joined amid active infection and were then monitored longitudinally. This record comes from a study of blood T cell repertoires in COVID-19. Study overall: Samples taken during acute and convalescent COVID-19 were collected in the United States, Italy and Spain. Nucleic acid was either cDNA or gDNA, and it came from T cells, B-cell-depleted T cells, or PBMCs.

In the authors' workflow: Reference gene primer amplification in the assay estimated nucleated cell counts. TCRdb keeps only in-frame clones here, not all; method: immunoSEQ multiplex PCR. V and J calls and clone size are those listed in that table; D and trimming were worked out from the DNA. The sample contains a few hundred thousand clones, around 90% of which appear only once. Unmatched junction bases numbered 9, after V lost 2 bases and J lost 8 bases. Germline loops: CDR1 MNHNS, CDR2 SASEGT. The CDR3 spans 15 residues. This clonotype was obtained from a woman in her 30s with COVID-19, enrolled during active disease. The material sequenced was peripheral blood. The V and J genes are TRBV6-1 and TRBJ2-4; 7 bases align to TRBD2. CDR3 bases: TGTGCCAGCAGTGAACTTGGGCGGGAGATTTACATTCAGTACTTC. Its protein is CASSELGREIYIQYF.